A single T cell receptor (beta chain) is shown here with its context. Its target antigen remains unknown. Per-base quality was not reported, and no clone a single base away is much larger than it. The cohort consisted of 670 or so healthy bone marrow donors. At the time of sampling, all cohort members were nominally healthy, though unrecorded immune exposures were likely present. The donor tested CMV seronegative and was one of the 352 seronegative cohort members. A peripheral blood sample was provided by each donor, and peripheral blood mononuclear cells were used for TCR beta sequencing. Genomic DNA extraction from the blood cell samples was performed with the Qiagen DNeasy Blood Extraction Kit. The data were obtained in a study of cytomegalovirus exposure and HLA in healthy donors (dated by TCRdb to the late 2010s). Regarding the study in general: According to an earlier analysis of 587 of the donors, about 179 million T cells yielded 117 million unique TCR beta sequences and roughly 280 Gb of sequence data. Approximately 300 gigabases of sequencing data and around 80 million unique TCR sequences made up an early release that covered around 640 HLA-typed donors. The genetic ancestry cluster associated with self-reported Caucasian donors included about 84% of the roughly 400 genotyped donors. The study aimed to test whether signatures of past pathogen exposure could be identified by cataloging public T cell receptors. The T cell repertoires of 700 or so subjects were profiled by immunosequencing and related to cytomegalovirus serostatus. A separate validation cohort of approximately 130 different subjects was used in addition to the roughly 670-subject first cohort. The study combined high-throughput TCR immunosequencing, statistical association of individual TCRs with disease status, and machine learning to predict cytomegalovirus infection status. A later analysis re-examined previously published TCR beta repertoires from 600 to 700 donors and added high-resolution HLA genotyping to investigate patterns of TCR occurrence. Rather than using new phenotypic data, the later analysis identified candidate immune exposures from TCR beta sequences and from how often those sequences occurred across donors. An earlier analysis of a few hundred of the donors applied high-throughput TCR beta sequencing to assess whether each TCR beta V gene segment acted as functional or pseudogenic. Donor age, sex, ethnicity and CMV serostatus were compiled alongside the repertoire data. Genome-wide SNP genotypes for about 55% of the 666 donors were used in a later genetic analysis, which treated that subset as a discovery cohort. All discovery cohort repertoires had been generated on a single sequencing platform. Class I and class II HLA loci were covered by the typing at four-digit resolution. Typing coverage varied by locus: about 620-640 donors for A, B, C, DRB1 and DQB1; more than 500 for DQA1; 606 for DPA1; roughly 450 for DPB1. Because of strong linkage in the cohort, five DR-DQ haplotypes were treated as single units for association and clustering. On average, around 240,000 unique TCR beta nucleotide sequences were sequenced per donor among about 400 genotyped donors of the cohort, with around 19% of those sequences being non-productive.

Trimming at the junction amounts to 0 bases on V and 5 bases on J, and the germline ends lie 8 bases apart. Its CDR3 holds 13 amino acids, cysteine through phenylalanine. The DNA shown is the 39-base CDR3, in frame from base 1. CDR1 SGHRS and CDR2 YFSETQ are derived from the germline V gene. Library creation used the immunoSEQ multiplex PCR assay. For the multiplex PCR, a mixture combining 60 forward primers for TCR Vbeta segments and 13 reverse primers for TCR Jbeta segments was used. The CDR3 region of rearranged TCR beta genes was amplified from genomic DNA with a multiplex PCR assay. The Illumina HiSeq System was used to sequence the amplified TCR beta libraries as 87-base-pair reads. On the authors' methods: Across the roughly 670 repertoires, a later analysis counted tens of millions of unique TCR beta chains, 9.5 million to 13 million of which were shared by at least two donors. A nearest-neighbor algorithm error-corrected the raw reads and collapsed the reads into unique sequences, merging closely related sequences to remove PCR and sequencing errors. To assign V, D and J gene segments, CDR3 sequences were aligned to IMGT reference sequences. For a sequence to be retained, at least a six-nucleotide match to both a V gene segment and a J gene segment was required. Rearrangements were called productive when the CDR3 lacked stop codons and stayed in frame with V and J; all others were non-productive. CDR3 was defined by IMGT convention, running from the second conserved V-encoded cysteine to the conserved J-encoded phenylalanine. Sequences without an unambiguous match to a single V gene segment were excluded from the earlier analysis of about 640 of the donors. In an earlier analysis of 587 of the donors, V segments were called functional above 56.7% productive rearrangements and were called segregating when the between-donor standard deviation exceeded 5%. A statistical classification framework was built to diagnose cytomegalovirus status from the catalog of TCR beta chain sequences. In a later analysis, V and J genes were assigned by comparing TCR nucleotide sequences against IMGT/GENE-DB human TR gene sequences. Using the TCRdist pipeline, a later analysis assigned CDR3 sequences along with most-parsimonious VDJ recombination scenarios. In a later analysis, every TCR beta chain was defined by the combination of its CDR3 amino acid sequence and its V-gene family, and reads without a unique V-gene family were dropped. A later analysis removed nearly 600 highly shared, low-generation-probability nucleotide sequences to deal with suspected cross-contamination and a sequencing artifact. In a later analysis, a clonal expansion index was calculated for each public chain from normalized within-repertoire ranks of inferred template counts. Generation probabilities in a later analysis came from a VDJ recombination model fitted to out-of-frame rearrangements, and those results were checked against IGoR. Hypergeometric tests were used in a later analysis to score TCR-TCR, TCR-HLA and TCR-CMV co-occurrence, with a repertoire-size bias correction applied to the TCR pairs. False discovery rates were estimated in a later analysis by permuting HLA or CMV assignments 20 times. In a later analysis, co-occurring TCRs were grouped using DBSCAN, with TCRdist sequence similarity added in when clustering inside HLA-allele-positive subsets. Co-occurrence clustering excluded repertoires with fewer than 30,000 or more than 120,000 public chains, plus five with anomalous nucleotide sharing. Imported from immuneACCESS, the table was reduced by TCRdb to in-frame sequences with V and J called. These copies leave out some clones; in studies compared against another copy, an unresolved V gene accounts for under half, and the cause of the remainder is not known. The V and J calls and clone size were taken over from that table, and D and trimming were inferred from the DNA. This sample gives more than 95,000 clones in total; more than 70% of them show up just once. The ten largest clones take up 2.1% of the sample.

The paper as a whole reports these results and caveats: According to a later analysis, TCR association rates differed among HLA loci, with DRB1 alleles showing the most associated TCRs and HLA-C alleles showing the fewest. When HLA alleles, especially DR and DQ, strongly co-occurred, attributing TCR associations to individual alleles was difficult. Because HLA typing was unavailable for some donors at each locus, only the typed subset was used in association tests. The cohort was sequenced for TCR beta chains only, and without alpha or paired-chain data the features that could be detected were limited. Across donors, most TCR sequences were observed very rarely, whereas some public TCRs were present in many individuals. The only immune exposure information available for the cohort was CMV serostatus. In an earlier analysis of approximately 600 of the donors, most TCR beta V segments were observed in productive rearrangements about 87% or about 30% of the time, broadly matching IMGT annotations. In a later genetic analysis, a missense DCLRE1C variant was associated with V-gene and J-gene trimming of TCR beta chains, and the association was replicated in an independent cohort. According to the authors, the approach could potentially be generalized to other disease states and immunological phenotypes. Because the 87-base-pair reads could not distinguish some IMGT-functional V segments, including TRBV6-2 and TRBV6-3, those segments were excluded. A later analysis found that most CMV-associated TCR beta chains appeared HLA-restricted, with HLA associations seemingly driven largely by CMV exposure. A cluster of highly shared sequence variants was judged likely to be a technical artifact of the sequencing pipeline. Correlated functional status among segregating V segments might be attributable to linkage disequilibrium, but an unknown experimental factor could not be ruled out. Some 16 rarely observed V segments, including chromosome 9 orphons, were excluded from the earlier analysis of about 610 of the donors because counts were too low. A total of 164 TCR beta chains were listed by the study as associated with cytomegalovirus. A later analysis found that HLA-associated TCR beta chains were more clonally expanded and had lower generation probabilities than equally common non-associated chains. Three of the identified cytomegalovirus-associated TCR beta chains were confirmed in vitro to be specific for cytomegalovirus antigens. Several of the top co-occurrence clusters appeared to be linked to parvovirus B19, influenza, CMV and Epstein-Barr virus, according to a later analysis. Compared with the roughly 670-donor mean, donors in an Asian-associated ancestry cluster had fewer N-insertions in productive TCRs, according to a later genetic analysis. A further reported finding was that TCR beta sequences accurately predicted the HLA-A and HLA-B alleles for most subjects in the first cohort. Roughly uniform sequencing depth across donors was assumed in presence/absence analyses, although this assumption may not hold. In a later analysis, about 17,000 TCR beta sequences were associated with specific HLA alleles at a false discovery rate of 0.05. In both the original and validation cohorts, the classifier was reported to diagnose cytomegalovirus status with high specificity and sensitivity.

This TCR was sampled from a man aged 25-40 years in good health and CMV-seronegative. The rearrangement combines TRBV5-1 with TRBJ1-1; no D gene is confidently identified. The source material was PBMCs. The DNA sequence follows: TGCGCCAGCAGCTTGGAGAGAGGGACTGAAGCTTTCTTT. This codes for CASSLERGTEAFF. Where the CDR3 stops, the reference TRBV5-1 and TRBJ1-1 genes take over; the full variable domain is KAGVTQTPRYLIKTRGQQVTLSCSPISGHRSVSWYQQTPGQGLQFLFEYFSETQRNKGNFPGRFSGRQFSNSRSEMNVSTLELGDSALYLCASSLERGTEAFFGQGTRLTVV.